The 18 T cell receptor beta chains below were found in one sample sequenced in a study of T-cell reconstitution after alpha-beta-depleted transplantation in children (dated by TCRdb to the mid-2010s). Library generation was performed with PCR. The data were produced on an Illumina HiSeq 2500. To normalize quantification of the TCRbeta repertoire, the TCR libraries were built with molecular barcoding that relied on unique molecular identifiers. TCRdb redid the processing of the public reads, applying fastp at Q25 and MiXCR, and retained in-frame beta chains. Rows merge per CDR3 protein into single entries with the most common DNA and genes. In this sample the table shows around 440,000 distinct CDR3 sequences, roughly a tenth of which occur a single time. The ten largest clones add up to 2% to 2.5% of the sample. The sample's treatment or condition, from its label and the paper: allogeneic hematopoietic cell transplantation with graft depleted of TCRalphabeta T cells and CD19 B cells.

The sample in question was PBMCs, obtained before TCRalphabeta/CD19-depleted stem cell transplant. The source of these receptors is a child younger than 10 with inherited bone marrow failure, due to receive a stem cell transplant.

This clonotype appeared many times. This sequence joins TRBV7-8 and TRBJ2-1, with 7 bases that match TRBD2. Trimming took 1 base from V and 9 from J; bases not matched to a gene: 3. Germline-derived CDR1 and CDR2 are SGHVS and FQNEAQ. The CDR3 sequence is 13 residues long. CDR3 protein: CASSLVIAGEQFF. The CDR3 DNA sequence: TGTGCCAGCAGCTTAGTCATAGCGGGTGAGCAGTTCTTC.

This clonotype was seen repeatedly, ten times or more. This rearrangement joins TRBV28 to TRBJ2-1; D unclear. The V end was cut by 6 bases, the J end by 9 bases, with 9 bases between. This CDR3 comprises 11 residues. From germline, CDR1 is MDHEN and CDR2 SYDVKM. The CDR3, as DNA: TGTGCCAGCAGCCGGAGAGGTGAGCAGTTCTTC. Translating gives CASSRRGEQFF.

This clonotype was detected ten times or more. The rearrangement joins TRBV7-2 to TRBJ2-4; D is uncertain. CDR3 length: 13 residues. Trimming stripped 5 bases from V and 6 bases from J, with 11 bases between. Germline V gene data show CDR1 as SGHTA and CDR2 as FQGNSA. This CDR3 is CASSRAAGNIQYF. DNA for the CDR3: TGTGCCAGCAGCCGCGCCGCAGGAAACATTCAGTACTTC.

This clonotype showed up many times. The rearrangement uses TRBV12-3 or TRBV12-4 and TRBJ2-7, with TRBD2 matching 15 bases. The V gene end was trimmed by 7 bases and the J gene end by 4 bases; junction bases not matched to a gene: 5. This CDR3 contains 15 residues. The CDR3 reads CASTGGTSGRYEQYF. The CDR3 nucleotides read TGTGCCAGCACGGGGGGGACTAGCGGGAGGTACGAGCAGTACTTC.

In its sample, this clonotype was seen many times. The CDR3 region has the DNA TGTGCCAGCAGCCATGCGGGGAATGAGCAGTTCTTC. Translation: CASSHAGNEQFF. This rearrangement joins TRBV3-1 to TRBJ2-1; maybe TRBD2 (6 bases). Germline values: CDR1 LGHDT, CDR2 YNNKEL (reference sequence). The CDR3 is 12 residues long. Trimming removed 3 bases at V and 7 bases at J, with 7 bases between.

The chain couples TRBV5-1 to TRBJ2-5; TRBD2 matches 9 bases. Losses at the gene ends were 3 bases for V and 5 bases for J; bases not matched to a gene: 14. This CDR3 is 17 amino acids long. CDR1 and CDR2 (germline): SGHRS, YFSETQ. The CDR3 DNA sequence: TGCGCCAGCAGCTCCCGTCGTGGTAGCGGGAGCGTCGAGACCCAGTACTTC. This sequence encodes CASSSRRGSGSVETQYF.

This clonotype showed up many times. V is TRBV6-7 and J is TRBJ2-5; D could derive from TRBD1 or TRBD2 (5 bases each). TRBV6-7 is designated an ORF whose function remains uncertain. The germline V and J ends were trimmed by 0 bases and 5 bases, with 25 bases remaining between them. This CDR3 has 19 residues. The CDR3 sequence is CASSYSRYGLGPTGETQYF. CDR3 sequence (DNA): TGTGCCAGCAGTTACTCGAGATATGGGCTGGGACCAACGGGGGAGACCCAGTACTTC.

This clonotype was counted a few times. CDR3 in amino acids: CAISATRDRGMDTF. Written as DNA, the CDR3 is TGTGCCATCAGTGCCACCCGGGACAGGGGCATGGACACCTTC. The V gene is TRBV10-3, the J gene TRBJ1-2; 10 bases fit TRBD1. Germline V lookup: CDR1 ENHRY, CDR2 SYGVKD. CDR3 size: 14 residues. V shed 4 bases and J 12 bases; nucleotides not matched to a gene: 11.

This chain's CDR3 is CASSYDRASGELGTGELFF. In nucleotides, the CDR3 is TGTGCCAGCAGTTACGATCGGGCTAGCGGGGAACTCGGCACCGGGGAGCTGTTTTTT. This rearrangement joins TRBV6-2 or TRBV6-3 to TRBJ2-2; 9 bases fit TRBD2. The germline V gene has CDR1 MNHEY and CDR2 SVGEGT. V was pared by 2 bases and J by 4 bases, with 14 bases of the junction left unmatched. This CDR3 is 19 amino acids long.

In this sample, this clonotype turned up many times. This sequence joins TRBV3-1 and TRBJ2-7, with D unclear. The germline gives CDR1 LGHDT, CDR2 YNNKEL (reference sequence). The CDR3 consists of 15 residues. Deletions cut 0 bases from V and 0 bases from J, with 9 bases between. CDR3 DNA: TGTGCCAGCAGCCAAGATTATACTTTCTCCTACGAGCAGTACTTC. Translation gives CASSQDYTFSYEQYF.

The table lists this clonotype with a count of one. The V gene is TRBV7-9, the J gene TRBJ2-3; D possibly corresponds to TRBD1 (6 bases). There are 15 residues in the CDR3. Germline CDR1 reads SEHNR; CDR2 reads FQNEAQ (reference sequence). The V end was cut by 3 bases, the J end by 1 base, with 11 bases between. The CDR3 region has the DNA TGTGCCAGCAGCTTTCGCAGGGGAGGCACAGATACGCAGTATTTT. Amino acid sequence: CASSFRRGGTDTQYF.

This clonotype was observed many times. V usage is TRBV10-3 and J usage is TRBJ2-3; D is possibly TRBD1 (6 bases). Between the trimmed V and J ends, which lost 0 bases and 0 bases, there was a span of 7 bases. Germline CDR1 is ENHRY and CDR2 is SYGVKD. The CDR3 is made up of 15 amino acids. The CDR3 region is CAISESTGSTDTQYF. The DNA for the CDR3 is TGTGCCATCAGTGAGTCGACAGGCAGCACAGATACGCAGTATTTT.

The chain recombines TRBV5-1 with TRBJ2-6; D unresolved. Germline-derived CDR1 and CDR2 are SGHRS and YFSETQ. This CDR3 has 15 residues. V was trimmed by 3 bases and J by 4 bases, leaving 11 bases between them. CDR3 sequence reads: CASSSTSGGANVLTF. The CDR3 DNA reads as TGCGCCAGCAGCTCGACATCCGGGGGGGCCAACGTCCTGACTTTC.

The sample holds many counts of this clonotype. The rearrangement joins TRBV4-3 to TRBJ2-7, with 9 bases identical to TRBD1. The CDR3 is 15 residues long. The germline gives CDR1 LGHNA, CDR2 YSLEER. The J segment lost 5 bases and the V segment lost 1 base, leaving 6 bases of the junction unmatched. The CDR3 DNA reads TGCGCCAGCAGCCAAGTCTGGACAGGGGCCAACGAGCAGTACTTC. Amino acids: CASSQVWTGANEQYF.

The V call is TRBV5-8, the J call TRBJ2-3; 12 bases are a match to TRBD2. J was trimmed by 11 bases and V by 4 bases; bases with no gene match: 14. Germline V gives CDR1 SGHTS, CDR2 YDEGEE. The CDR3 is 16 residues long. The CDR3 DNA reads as TGTGCCAGCAGCCCCACGACTAGCGGGAGCGAATATGAGCAGTATTTT. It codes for CASSPTTSGSEYEQYF.

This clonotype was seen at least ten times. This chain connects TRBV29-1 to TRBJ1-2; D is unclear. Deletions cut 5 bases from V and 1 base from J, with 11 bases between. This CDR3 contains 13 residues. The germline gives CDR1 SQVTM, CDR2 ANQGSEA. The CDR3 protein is CSVRKSDNYGYTF. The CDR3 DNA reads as TGCAGCGTTCGCAAGTCGGATAACTATGGCTACACCTTC.

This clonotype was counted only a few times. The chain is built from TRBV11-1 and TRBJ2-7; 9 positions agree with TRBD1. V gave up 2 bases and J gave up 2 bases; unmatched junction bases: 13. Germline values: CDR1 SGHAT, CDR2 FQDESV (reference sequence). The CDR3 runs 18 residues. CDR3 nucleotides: TGTGCCAGCAGCTTAATGGCTGGCAGGGGACAGGGCCCCTACGAGCAGTACTTC. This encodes CASSLMAGRGQGPYEQYF.

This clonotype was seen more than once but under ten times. The CDR3 spells CSARVWGQGTGANVLTF. CDR3 coding DNA: TGCAGTGCTAGAGTTTGGGGGCAGGGGACTGGGGCCAACGTCCTGACTTTC. The chain joins TRBV20-1 to TRBJ2-6; D may be TRBD1 (6 bases). CDR3 length: 17 amino acids. Germline-derived CDR1 and CDR2 are DFQATT and SNEGSKA (reference sequence). V was trimmed by 1 base and J by 2 bases, leaving 15 bases between them.